Described below is a single T cell receptor beta chain sequence and its context. Its antigen is as yet unknown. These data are taken from a study of radiation and T cells in renal cell carcinoma. Study-wide findings and caveats: Baseline intratumoral clonotype presence is unknown without pretreatment biopsies.

Sequenced by immunoSEQ multiplex PCR; TCRdb stores in-frame clones only, minus some. The sample holds about 170,000 clones, roughly nine tenths seen once. Germline CDR1 reads LNHDA; CDR2 reads SQIVND (reference sequence). Trimming took 3 bases from V and 0 from J; bases not matched to a gene: 5. CDR3 length: 15 residues. The time point: blood 4 weeks post-SBRT, at nephrectomy. Treatment meaning: 15 Gy SBRT to primary tumor, nephrectomy 4 weeks later. Nephrectomy followed 15 Gy stereotactic body radiation by 4 weeks. Clear cell pathology was present in this patient's renal cell carcinoma. The chain couples TRBV19 to TRBJ2-7, with 7 bases aligning to TRBD1. The input for sequencing was blood, taken from a patient whose treatment included radiotherapy and nephrectomy. The TCR originated in a woman in her forties or fifties with renal cell carcinoma. The CDR3 region has the DNA TGTGCCAGTAGTATCCCCGGGACAGCCTCCTACGAGCAGTACTTC. Its translation is CASSIPGTASYEQYF.